The 32 T cell receptor beta chains presented below share a single source sample, sequenced in a study of cytomegalovirus exposure and HLA in healthy donors. The PCR was carried out with 60 Vbeta primers and 13 Jbeta primers. Libraries were prepared by immunoSEQ multiplex PCR; TCRdb keeps only in-frame clonotypes and omits some of them. Among just over 150,000 clones, roughly 79% were seen once, and the ten largest hold about 0.91%. The sample comprised PBMCs. The origin of the receptors is a woman aged 45 to 65 in good health and CMV-seropositive.

CDR3 region: CASSLVGGVQDEQFF. As DNA, the CDR3 is TGTGCCAGCAGCTTAGTCGGCGGAGTACAAGATGAGCAGTTCTTC. The chain recombines TRBV11-2 with TRBJ2-1; no firm D call. V lost 1 base, J lost 8 bases, and 15 bases lay in between. Germline assignment: CDR1 SGHAT and CDR2 FQNNGV. This CDR3 is built from 15 residues.

V usage is TRBV6-6 and J usage is TRBJ2-2; possibly TRBD1 for D (6 bases). Germline lookup yields CDR1 MNHNY and CDR2 SVGAGI (reference sequence). The CDR3 runs to 16 residues. Trimming took off 10 bases at V and 0 bases at J, with 18 bases between the two ends. CDR3 nucleotide sequence: TGTGCCACCTACCGGGACAAAGCCGCGAACACCGGGGAGCTGTTTTTT. As protein: CATYRDKAANTGELFF.

The J gene is TRBJ2-1, the V gene TRBV27, with 9 nucleotides matching TRBD2. CDR1 and CDR2 from the germline V gene are MNHEY and SMNVEV (reference sequence). CDR3 length: 15 residues. V gave up 3 bases and J gave up 7 bases; unmatched junction bases: 7. This CDR3 is CASSFSTSGHNEQFF. The DNA of the CDR3 is TGTGCCAGCAGTTTTAGTACTAGCGGGCATAATGAGCAGTTCTTC.

V usage is TRBV4-3 and J usage is TRBJ1-6, with 10 positions matching TRBD1. The CDR3 has 16 amino acids. CDR1 LGHNA and CDR2 YSLEER come from the germline V gene. V shed 0 bases, J shed 8 bases, and the junction held 4 bases outside the gene matches. The CDR3 bases are TGCGCCAGCAGCCAAGAGTCGGGACAGGGGTATTCACCCCTCCACTTT. Protein sequence: CASSQESGQGYSPLHF.

The chain is built from TRBV5-4 and TRBJ2-5; tentatively, D is TRBD2 (6 bases). Between the trimmed V and J ends, which lost 2 bases and 2 bases, there was a span of 7 bases. There are 13 residues in the CDR3. Germline lookup yields CDR1 SGHNT and CDR2 YYREEE (reference sequence). CDR3 region: CASSFGTQETQYF. CDR3 sequence (DNA): TGTGCCAGCAGCTTCGGGACTCAAGAGACCCAGTACTTC.

In this sample, this clone turned up once. The rearrangement joins TRBV19 to TRBJ2-5, with 7 bases identical to TRBD1. The CDR3 contains 15 residues. The V segment lost 5 bases and the J segment 4 bases; nucleotides outside the gene matches: 10. Germline CDR1 and CDR2: LNHDA and SQIVND (reference sequence). The CDR3 DNA is TGTGCCAGTAGTCCCCGGGCAGGGGGTAGAGAGACCCAGTACTTC. Residues: CASSPRAGGRETQYF.

The chain carries TRBV10-2 and TRBJ1-5; D might be TRBD1 (6 bases). The CDR3 loop spans 13 amino acids. Trimming stripped 10 bases from V and 0 bases from J, with 10 bases between. Looked up from germline, CDR1 is WSHSY and CDR2 is SAAADI. CDR3 in amino acids: CATGQNSNQPQHF. Written as DNA, the CDR3 is TGCGCCACCGGACAGAATAGCAATCAGCCCCAGCATTTT.

This chain uses TRBV29-1 with TRBJ1-3; D is uncertain. Trimming removed 7 bases at V and 6 bases at J, with 16 bases between. The length of the CDR3 is 13 residues. Germline-derived CDR1 and CDR2 are SQVTM and ANQGSEA. CDR3 loop: CSATRRVENTIYF. The CDR3 bases are TGCAGCGCCACGAGGAGGGTGGAAAACACCATATATTTT.

The rearrangement joins TRBV4-3 to TRBJ1-1; D is undetermined. The V and J ends lost 2 bases and 2 bases respectively, with 9 bases between them. Germline CDR1 LGHNA, CDR2 YSLEER. The length of the CDR3 is 14 residues. The CDR3 loop reads CASSQKPRNTEAFF. The CDR3 DNA reads TGCGCCAGCAGCCAAAAGCCTAGAAACACTGAAGCTTTCTTT.

The J gene is TRBJ2-3, the V gene TRBV9, with D unclear. V dropped 7 bases and J dropped 0 bases, with 15 bases sitting between them. Germline values: CDR1 SGDLS, CDR2 YYNGEE. The length of the CDR3 is 15 residues. The CDR3 sequence is CASDTPPVSTDTQYF. CDR3 DNA: TGTGCCAGCGACACGCCTCCGGTTAGCACAGATACGCAGTATTTT.

The chain couples TRBV21-1 to TRBJ1-2. TRBV21-1 is recorded as a pseudogene. The CDR3 has 14 amino acids. CDR3: CASSKPERSYGYTF. CDR3 nucleotides: TGTGCCAGCAGCAAACCAGAGCGGAGCTATGGCTACACCTTC.

The chain carries TRBV7-9 and TRBJ2-7; 9 bases are a match to TRBD1. CDR3 length equals 14 residues. V shed 3 bases and J 3 bases; nucleotides not matched to a gene: 3. In germline, CDR1 is SEHNR, CDR2 FQNEAQ (reference sequence). Here the CDR3 reads CASSFGTGYYEQYF. The CDR3, as DNA: TGTGCCAGCAGCTTTGGGACAGGGTACTACGAGCAGTACTTC.

J is TRBJ1-4 and V is TRBV5-8, with 12 bases matching TRBD1. V lost 4 bases and J lost 8; bases outside the gene matches: 9. The V gene's germline CDR1 is SGHTS and CDR2 YDEGEE. This CDR3 has 16 residues. In DNA, the CDR3 is TGTGCCAGCAGCCTAACTGTCGGGACAGGGGGCGAAAAACTGTTTTTT. Encoded protein: CASSLTVGTGGEKLFF.

This clone was detected a few times. V and J are TRBV2 and TRBJ1-4; 8 bases agree with TRBD1. J was trimmed by 6 bases and V by 6 bases; bases with no gene match: 9. The CDR3 is made up of 15 amino acids. CDR1 SNHLY and CDR2 FYNNEI come from the germline V gene. CDR3 DNA: TGTGCCAGCAGCAGGACAGGGATGCGGGATGAAAAACTGTTTTTT. Translation: CASSRTGMRDEKLFF.

This chain joins TRBV5-6 and TRBJ2-7; D is possibly TRBD1 (5 bases). Per germline, CDR1 SGHDT and CDR2 YYEEEE. The length of the CDR3 is 13 residues. V was cut by 0 bases and J by 5 bases, with 9 bases left in between. The CDR3 loop reads CASSLDKGDEQYF. CDR3 in DNA: TGTGCCAGCAGCTTGGACAAAGGGGACGAGCAGTACTTC.

This chain links TRBV6-5 with TRBJ2-3; D not resolved. V lost 5 bases, J lost 1 base, and 4 bases lay in between. The CDR3 consists of 12 residues. CDR1 MNHEY and CDR2 SVGAGI come from the germline V gene. CDR3: CASSRGTDTQYF. The CDR3 nucleotides read TGTGCCAGCAGTCGGGGCACAGATACGCAGTATTTT.

Written as DNA, the CDR3 is TGTGCCAGCTCACCAAACGAGGCGCCACCCCTCCACTTT. Its protein is CASSPNEAPPLHF. The J gene is TRBJ1-6, the V gene TRBV18; D gene uncertain. This CDR3 spans 13 amino acids. Germline assignment: CDR1 KGHSH and CDR2 LQKENI. Trimming cost V 2 bases and J 11 bases, with 10 bases left between them.

This clone was detected a few times. This chain links TRBV28 with TRBJ1-5; D may be TRBD1 (5 bases). The germline V gene encodes CDR1 MDHEN and CDR2 SYDVKM. This CDR3 has 16 residues. V was cut by 8 bases and J by 2 bases, with 19 bases left in between. The CDR3 region has the DNA TGTGCCAGCGGGATTGGGGATCCGGGGGGCAATCAGCCCCAGCATTTT. Amino acids: CASGIGDPGGNQPQHF.

The chain employs TRBV28 and TRBJ2-7, with TRBD2 matching 8 bases. Germline CDR1 is MDHEN and CDR2 is SYDVKM. Losses at the gene ends were 7 bases for V and 3 bases for J; bases not matched to a gene: 8. The CDR3 is made up of 14 amino acids. The CDR3 coding sequence is TGTGCCAGCACCTCAAGCGGGAGCCTCTACGAGCAGTACTTC. This codes for CASTSSGSLYEQYF.

J is TRBJ2-7 and V is TRBV6-5, with D possibly matching TRBD1 (6 bases). The CDR3 is 15 amino acids. Trimming removed 2 bases from V and 3 bases from J, with 14 bases in between. Germline values: CDR1 MNHEY, CDR2 SVGAGI. The CDR3 spells CASSYGQTFFYEQYF. The CDR3 DNA reads TGTGCCAGCAGTTACGGACAGACCTTCTTCTACGAGCAGTACTTC.

The gene calls are TRBV5-4 and TRBJ2-1; 8 bases align to TRBD1. V lost 0 bases, J lost 5 bases, and 4 bases stayed unmatched. CDR1 and CDR2 (germline): SGHNT, YYREEE (reference sequence). The CDR3 extends over 15 amino acids. Written as DNA, the CDR3 is TGTGCCAGCAGCTTGGGACAGGGGATGAACAATGAGCAGTTCTTC. This gives the protein CASSLGQGMNNEQFF.

The rearrangement joins TRBV13 to TRBJ2-3; D call uncertain. V shed 2 bases and J shed 3 bases, with 6 bases lying between them. CDR1 PRHDT and CDR2 FYEKMQ come from the germline V gene (reference sequence). The CDR3 loop spans 13 amino acids. The CDR3 protein is CASSLLVTDTQYF. Written as DNA, the CDR3 is TGTGCCAGCAGCTTATTAGTTACAGATACGCAGTATTTT.

The chain recombines TRBV11-2 with TRBJ1-6; 8 nucleotides agree with TRBD1. After removal of 7 bases from V and 6 bases from J, the junction contained 20 bases not matched to a gene. There are 19 residues in the CDR3. CDR1 is SGHAT, CDR2 FQNNGV, per germline. The CDR3 here is CASKGWGDRGFSSNSPLHF. For the CDR3, the DNA is TGTGCCAGCAAGGGCTGGGGAGACAGGGGATTTTCGTCTAATTCACCCCTCCACTTT.

This chain links TRBV27 with TRBJ1-2, with 7 bases lining up with TRBD1. Germline loops: CDR1 MNHEY, CDR2 SMNVEV (reference sequence). The CDR3 has 15 residues. Unmatched junction bases numbered 13, after V lost 5 bases and J lost 7 bases. CDR3 in DNA: TGTGCCAGCAGTAGGATCGGACAGGAATTTGCTGGCTACACCTTC. It codes for CASSRIGQEFAGYTF.

Only one count was recorded for this clone. At one boundary the junction diverges from the germline segment, which might be a read error. The rearrangement joins TRBV12-5 to TRBJ2-1, with 7 bases matching TRBD2. The CDR3 has 16 amino acids. Germline V gives CDR1 LGHNT, CDR2 FRNRAP. The CDR3 is CAGGFLARGRGNEQFF. The CDR3 DNA reads TGTGCTGGTGGTTTTTTGGCGCGCGGGAGAGGCAATGAGCAGTTCTTC.

CDR3 nucleotide sequence: TGCGCCAGCAGCTCTGGAGGGACAGGGGCTTCGAACACTGAAGCTTTCTTT. Its protein product is CASSSGGTGASNTEAFF. V is TRBV5-1 and J is TRBJ1-1; TRBD1 aligns across 10 bases. V shed 3 bases and J 1 base; nucleotides not matched to a gene: 9. CDR1 and CDR2 from the germline V gene are SGHRS and YFSETQ. The CDR3 loop spans 17 amino acids.

The chain recombines TRBV6-5 with TRBJ2-1; no reliable D call. V lost 2 bases to trimming and J lost 8 bases, with 13 bases between them. Germline V gives CDR1 MNHEY, CDR2 SVGAGI. The CDR3 consists of 14 residues. CDR3 bases: TGTGCCAGCAGTTACGATTCCGTCTCGGATGAGCAGTTCTTC. Protein product: CASSYDSVSDEQFF.

The rearrangement links TRBV25-1 to TRBJ2-7; 10 bases align to TRBD1. V shed 6 bases and J 5 bases; nucleotides not matched to a gene: 4. The CDR3 contains 13 residues. The germline V gene encodes CDR1 MGHDK and CDR2 SYGVNS. This CDR3 is CASRDRGLDEQYF. Written as DNA, the CDR3 is TGTGCCAGCAGGGACAGGGGGTTGGACGAGCAGTACTTC.

The genes are TRBV2 and TRBJ2-3; 9 bases agree with TRBD1. Losses at the gene ends were 3 bases for V and 6 bases for J; bases not matched to a gene: 13. CDR1 is SNHLY, CDR2 FYNNEI, per germline. This CDR3 is built from 17 residues. As DNA, the CDR3 is TGTGCCAGCAGTGAGACCTTAAGCGGGACAGGGCTGGATACGCAGTATTTT. Encoded protein: CASSETLSGTGLDTQYF.

The rearrangement links TRBV6-1 to TRBJ1-2, with 11 bases that match TRBD1. V trimming: 11 bases; J trimming: 3 bases; junction bases outside the gene matches: 5. The germline gives CDR1 MNHNS, CDR2 SASEGT. The CDR3 is 13 residues long. CDR3 sequence (DNA): TGTGCCGGACAGGGGGCGCAGGACTATGGCTACACCTTC. Encoded protein: CAGQGAQDYGYTF.

This clone has more than one count but fewer than ten. CDR3 bases: TGTGCCAGCAGCACAACTAATCTCGGGGACACCATATATTTT. Its protein product is CASSTTNLGDTIYF. The chain has TRBV6-1 and TRBJ1-3; D remains ambiguous. Germline V gene lookup returns CDR1 MNHNS and CDR2 SASEGT. The CDR3 has 14 amino acids. Deletions cut 6 bases from V and 8 bases from J, with 17 bases between.

The V call is TRBV7-2, the J call TRBJ1-3; D ambiguous. Per germline, CDR1 SGHTA and CDR2 FQGNSA. CDR3 length: 16 residues. V shed 2 bases and J shed 0 bases, with 11 bases lying between them. CDR3 bases: TGTGCCAGCAGCTTAACTACTCCGACCTCTGGAAACACCATATATTTT. Translated, it gives CASSLTTPTSGNTIYF.